The clone carrying this TCR beta chain has just a few counts. Antigen unknown. Amplification of the TCR beta CDR3 was achieved through multiplex PCR with 32 V and 13 J primers. TCRdb re-derived calls from the multiplex PCR reads in MiXCR, one entry per CDR3 protein. The data show roughly 13,000 distinct CDR3 sequences, approximately 20% seen once. The template for each sample was around 600 ng of genomic DNA, which had been extracted from bulk tumor tissue. Spaced far apart, several biopsies were taken from each primary tumor during surgery. Each patient presented with untreated, newly diagnosed non-small cell lung cancer and received curative surgery. Non-small cell lung cancer patients, newly diagnosed and having surgery with curative intent, served as donors. The V segment lost 2 bases and the J segment 5 bases; nucleotides outside the gene matches: 5. In germline, CDR1 is MNHEY, CDR2 SVGAGI. The CDR3 has 14 residues.

The data originate from a study of immune heterogeneity within non-small cell lung tumors. About the research overall: The tumors comprised a few squamous cell carcinomas, some 10 non-squamous carcinomas and 1 not otherwise specified.

Whole-study findings and limits: Recurrence of identical dominant CDR3 beta clonotypes was observed across intrapatient tumor sites, concomitant with site-unique high-frequency clones.

This chain uses TRBV6-5 with TRBJ1-2, with TRBD1 identical over 7 bases. The receptor was isolated from a man between 60 and 75 years old with non-small cell lung cancer. Input material: lung tumor tissue. The CDR3 DNA follows: TGTGCCAGCAGTTACGAGGGGGCAGAGTATGGCTACACCTTC. This gives the protein CASSYEGAEYGYTF.